These T cell receptor beta chains were read from a single sample in a study of shared clonotypes between healthy human individuals. Generated by immunoSEQ multiplex PCR, the TCRdb table keeps only in-frame clones and is missing some. The data contain approximately 1.1 million clones, approximately 80% of them singletons. Sequenced material: memory CD4+ T cells from PBMCs. The receptors shown here come from a man aged 18 to 29 in good health. Some clones in this sample may be carry-over from other donors' samples. Both conserved end residues are part of each CDR3. The order of the fields is J gene, V gene, CDR3 protein.

j_gene: TRBJ1-2
v_gene: TRBV9
CDR3aa: CASSQIGGNSNYGYTF

j_gene: TRBJ1-1
v_gene: TRBV6-1
CDR3aa: CASSEVYRNTEAFF

j_gene: TRBJ2-1
v_gene: TRBV11-2
CDR3aa: CASSLSWRSSNEQFF

j_gene: TRBJ2-3
v_gene: TRBV30
CDR3aa: CAWSVGLASDTQYF

j_gene: TRBJ1-2
v_gene: TRBV7-9
CDR3aa: CASGEYGYTF

j_gene: TRBJ1-1
v_gene: TRBV6-1
CDR3aa: CASKEGARIEAFF

j_gene: TRBJ2-7
v_gene: TRBV27
CDR3aa: CASRSTRAGSYEQYF

j_gene: TRBJ1-4
v_gene: TRBV6-1
CDR3aa: CASSESRGTNEKLFF

j_gene: TRBJ1-2
v_gene: TRBV2
CDR3aa: CASRGNTGGHYGYTF

j_gene: TRBJ1-3
v_gene: TRBV28
CDR3aa: CASNGPGTGGNTIYF

j_gene: TRBJ1-1
v_gene: TRBV25-1
CDR3aa: CASSGTGGVGNTEAFF

j_gene: TRBJ2-5
v_gene: TRBV23-1
CDR3aa: CASSQLSWDKYQETQYF

j_gene: TRBJ2-7
v_gene: TRBV25-1
CDR3aa: CASRTSGRGYEQYF

j_gene: TRBJ2-1
v_gene: TRBV11-3
CDR3aa: CASSDRGHEQFF

j_gene: TRBJ1-2
v_gene: TRBV7-8
CDR3aa: CASSSLRDGYGYTF

j_gene: TRBJ2-1
v_gene: TRBV18
CDR3aa: CASSPPRRTGATYNEQFF

j_gene: TRBJ2-2
v_gene: TRBV5-1
CDR3aa: CASSVGLAGDFPGELFF

j_gene: TRBJ2-2
v_gene: TRBV28
CDR3aa: CASTGQLNTGELFF

j_gene: TRBJ2-7
v_gene: TRBV7-2
CDR3aa: CASSSRGGAGGEQYF

j_gene: TRBJ1-2
v_gene: TRBV28
CDR3aa: CASSLKTSGYTF

j_gene: TRBJ1-3
v_gene: TRBV10-3
CDR3aa: CAISASGFSGNTIYF

j_gene: TRBJ2-2
v_gene: TRBV2
CDR3aa: CASSKSVGELFF

j_gene: TRBJ1-5
v_gene: TRBV28
CDR3aa: CATSGTLDQPQHF

j_gene: TRBJ2-7
v_gene: TRBV30
CDR3aa: CAWSVSGLGSYEQYF

j_gene: TRBJ2-5
v_gene: TRBV10-3
CDR3aa: CAISPRSGTETQYF

j_gene: TRBJ1-1
v_gene: TRBV14
CDR3aa: CASSILSTTEAFF

j_gene: TRBJ2-3
v_gene: TRBV5-1
CDR3aa: CASSIPGRGQADTQYF

j_gene: TRBJ1-2
v_gene: TRBV18
CDR3aa: CASSPTQPDRANYGYTF

j_gene: TRBJ2-7
v_gene: TRBV30
CDR3aa: CAWSVEADYEQYF

j_gene: TRBJ1-3
v_gene: TRBV5-4
CDR3aa: CASSNRQGGNTIYF

j_gene: TRBJ1-2
v_gene: TRBV6-6
CDR3aa: CASSYHLGKGSYGYTF

j_gene: TRBJ2-1
v_gene: TRBV7-8
CDR3aa: CASSLALLAGDEQFF

j_gene: TRBJ2-2
v_gene: TRBV9
CDR3aa: CASSPPGGAGNGELFF

j_gene: TRBJ2-7
v_gene: TRBV5-1
CDR3aa: CASSWDRAYEQYF

j_gene: TRBJ2-1
v_gene: TRBV27
CDR3aa: CASSSRERQFF

j_gene: TRBJ1-1
v_gene: TRBV18
CDR3aa: CASSPPVSGLFGTEAFF

j_gene: TRBJ2-5
v_gene: TRBV7-9
CDR3aa: CASSIPLAGETQYF